What follows are 20 T cell receptor beta chains derived from one specimen sequenced in a study of shared clonotypes between healthy human individuals. Data came from immunoSEQ multiplex PCR; TCRdb stores just in-frame clones and leaves some out. The data show 1.6 million or so clones, with 96% seen just once and roughly 1.2% held by the top ten. Sequenced material: naive CD4+ T cells sorted from blood. Subset: CD45RA+ positively selected. The receptors shown here come from a man aged 25 to 40 in good health.

V usage is TRBV25-1 and J usage is TRBJ2-3, with D unclear. V was clipped by 5 bases and J by 0 bases, with 15 bases between them. The CDR3 runs to 16 residues. Germline CDR1 reads MGHDK; CDR2 reads SYGVNS. This CDR3 reads CASSPRLTSSTDTQYF. CDR3 nucleotides: TGTGCCAGCAGTCCGCGATTAACCTCTAGCACAGATACGCAGTATTTT.

The chain recombines TRBV7-7 with TRBJ2-1; TRBD2 matches at 13 bases. In germline, CDR1 is SSHAT, CDR2 FNYEAQ (reference sequence). The CDR3 extends over 15 amino acids. V lost 5 bases and J lost 7; bases outside the gene matches: 5. CDR3 nucleotide sequence: TGTGCCAGCAGCCCCGGACTAGCGGGAGTGAATGAGCAGTTCTTC. This translates into CASSPGLAGVNEQFF.

The chain links TRBV5-1 to TRBJ2-1, with TRBD2 matching 11 bases. J gave up 5 bases and V 0 bases, and 7 bases lay outside the gene matches. The CDR3 spans 17 residues. Germline V gene data show CDR1 as SGHRS and CDR2 as YFSETQ. The CDR3: CASSLESGTSGNNEQFF. Here the CDR3 DNA reads TGCGCCAGCAGCTTGGAATCCGGGACTAGCGGAAACAATGAGCAGTTCTTC.

The rearrangement joins TRBV28 to TRBJ2-7, with 11 bases identical to TRBD1. V dropped 5 bases and J dropped 4; count of bases not matched to a gene: 4. The germline V gene encodes CDR1 MDHEN and CDR2 SYDVKM. This CDR3 has 14 residues. CDR3 nucleotide sequence: TGTGCCAGCAGTCAAGGGACAGGGGGATACGAGCAGTACTTC. This codes for CASSQGTGGYEQYF.

The V gene is TRBV19, the J gene TRBJ2-5; no definite D call. V was trimmed by 3 bases and J by 2 bases, leaving 13 bases between them. The CDR3 is 15 amino acids. In germline, CDR1 is LNHDA, CDR2 SQIVND (reference sequence). The CDR3 loop reads CASSIWEGGQETQYF. The CDR3 DNA sequence: TGTGCCAGTAGTATTTGGGAAGGCGGACAAGAGACCCAGTACTTC. Full variable domain (missing parts from reference TRBV19 and TRBJ2-5): DGGITQSPKYLFRKEGQNVTLSCEQNLNHDAMYWYRQDPGQGLRLIYYSQIVNDFQKGDIAEGYSVSREKKESFPLTVTSAQKNPTAFYLCASSIWEGGQETQYFGPGTRLLVL.

This chain uses TRBV28 with TRBJ1-2; no definite D call. The length of the CDR3 is 15 residues. Per the germline V gene, CDR1 is MDHEN and CDR2 is SYDVKM. Trimming removed 9 bases from V and 8 bases from J, with 25 bases in between. The CDR3 loop reads CASGLAGLTPAGYTF. Written as DNA, the CDR3 is TGTGCCAGTGGGCTGGCAGGACTGACCCCGGCGGGCTACACCTTC.

The chain carries TRBV11-2 and TRBJ2-7; weak D call: TRBD1 (5 bases). Germline V CDR1 and CDR2: SGHAT, FQNNGV. Trimming removed 5 bases from V and 0 bases from J, with 14 bases in between. This CDR3 is built from 15 residues. Written as DNA, the CDR3 is TGTGCCAGCAGCCCCGGACACAGAGGCTCCTACGAGCAGTACTTC. Its translation: CASSPGHRGSYEQYF.

This clone has a single count. The chain's CDR3 is CASSVGSGLSTDTQYF. CDR3 nucleotide sequence: TGTGCCAGCAGCGTAGGAAGCGGACTTAGCACAGATACGCAGTATTTT. V usage is TRBV9 and J usage is TRBJ2-3; weak D call: TRBD2 (5 bases). The CDR3 consists of 16 residues. Trimming pared 0 bases from V and 0 bases from J, leaving 11 bases between. Germline CDR1 and CDR2: SGDLS and YYNGEE. The full variable domain, rest sourced from reference TRBV9 and TRBJ2-3, is DSGVTQTPKHLITATGQRVTLRCSPRSGDLSVYWYQQSLDQGLQFLIQYYNGEERAKGNILERFSAQQFPDLHSELNLSSLELGDSALYFCASSVGSGLSTDTQYFGPGTRLTVL.

The CDR3 bases are TGTGCCAGCAGCTTAGCTGGCGGGGGAGGGATCTCCGGGGCCAACGTCCTGACTTTC. Protein product: CASSLAGGGGISGANVLTF. The gene calls are TRBV7-9 and TRBJ2-6; 7 positions match TRBD2. CDR1 is SEHNR and CDR2 is FQNEAQ in the germline V gene (reference sequence). The CDR3 has 19 residues. The V and J ends lost 0 bases and 4 bases, in that order; junction bases with no gene match: 12.

The chain uses TRBV5-1 and TRBJ1-4; 9 bases match TRBD1. CDR1 and CDR2 from the germline V gene are SGHRS and YFSETQ. V gave up 4 bases and J gave up 7 bases; unmatched junction bases: 5. The CDR3 contains 14 residues. The CDR3 spells CASSRDREGEKLFF. CDR3 nucleotide sequence: TGCGCCAGCAGCCGGGACAGGGAGGGTGAAAAACTGTTTTTT.

This sequence joins TRBV7-9 and TRBJ1-2; unclear D gene. Germline CDR1 SEHNR, CDR2 FQNEAQ (reference sequence). The CDR3 loop spans 12 amino acids. The V gene lost 1 base and the J gene lost 6 bases, with 6 bases spanning the gap. CDR3 nucleotide sequence: TGTGCCAGCAGCTTAGGGACGGATGGCTACACCTTC. Translation: CASSLGTDGYTF. Full variable domain (missing parts from reference TRBV7-9 and TRBJ1-2): DTGVSQNPRHKITKRGQNVTFRCDPISEHNRLYWYRQTLGQGPEFLTYFQNEAQLEKSRLLSDRFSAERPKGSFSTLEIQRTEQGDSAMYLCASSLGTDGYTFGSGTRLTVV.

The chain combines TRBV5-4 with TRBJ1-1, with D tentatively TRBD1 (6 bases). V was clipped by 6 bases and J by 3 bases, with 12 bases between them. The CDR3 spans 13 residues. Germline CDR1 SGHNT, CDR2 YYREEE (reference sequence). DNA of the CDR3: TGTGCCAGCACCGGGACATCCGACACTGAAGCTTTCTTT. Translating gives CASTGTSDTEAFF.

This clone is a singleton in its sample. J is TRBJ1-2 and V is TRBV15; unclear D gene. Germline lookup yields CDR1 LNHNV and CDR2 YYDKDF (reference sequence). Trimming left V 0 bases short and J 8 bases short, with 7 bases between. The CDR3 is 12 residues long. CDR3 nucleotide sequence: TGTGCCACCAGCAGAGAGGGAGGGGGCTACACCTTC. Translating gives CATSREGGGYTF.

In DNA, the CDR3 is TGTGCCAGCAGTGGGGACCGGCGAGATACGCAGTATTTT. Amino acid sequence: CASSGDRRDTQYF. The chain employs TRBV28 and TRBJ2-3; D might be TRBD1 or TRBD2, each matching 5 bases. Trimming took off 5 bases at V and 5 bases at J, with 11 bases between the two ends. From germline, CDR1 is MDHEN and CDR2 SYDVKM. This CDR3 spans 13 amino acids.

Points on this clone: This sample includes further DNA sequences coding for the same CDR3. The chain carries TRBV14 and TRBJ2-1; 7 bases fit TRBD2. The length of the CDR3 is 15 residues. V lost 1 base, J lost 4 bases, and 4 bases stayed unmatched. CDR1 SGHDN and CDR2 FVKESK come from the germline V gene. CDR3 amino acids: CASSQGLAVYNEQFF. In nucleotides, the CDR3 is TGTGCCAGCAGCCAAGGGCTAGCGGTATACAATGAGCAGTTCTTC. The complete variable domain, with remaining parts taken from reference TRBV14 and TRBJ2-1, reads EAGVTQFPSHSVIEKGQTVTLRCDPISGHDNLYWYRRVMGKEIKFLLHFVKESKQDESGMPNNRFLAERTGGTYSTLKVQPAELEDSGVYFCASSQGLAVYNEQFFGPGTRLTVL.

This sequence joins TRBV2 and TRBJ2-5; 11 positions match TRBD2. CDR3 length: 16 residues. From germline, CDR1 is SNHLY and CDR2 FYNNEI. Trimming at V came to 6 bases and at J to 5 bases, leaving 11 bases not matched to a gene. CDR3 coding DNA: TGTGCCAGCAGACTAACTAGCGGGAGTTTTGCGGAGACCCAGTACTTC. Its protein product is CASRLTSGSFAETQYF.

This clone was observed once. The chain is built from TRBV4-1 and TRBJ2-3; D is perhaps TRBD1 or TRBD2 (5 bases each). Germline assignment: CDR1 MGHRA and CDR2 YSYEKL. V lost 0 bases, J lost 8 bases, and 9 bases lay in between. CDR3 size: 13 residues. The CDR3 region has the DNA TGCGCCAGCAGCCAAGAGATTGGGGGTACGCAGTATTTT. It translates to CASSQEIGGTQYF.

The J gene is TRBJ2-7, the V gene TRBV28; TRBD2 matches 14 bases. Germline loops: CDR1 MDHEN, CDR2 SYDVKM. This CDR3 comprises 18 residues. V gave up 6 bases and J gave up 4 bases; unmatched junction bases: 14. The CDR3 DNA reads as TGTGCCAGCAGGCCACCGGGACTAGCGGGAGAAGGGACGTACGAGCAGTACTTC. Protein sequence: CASRPPGLAGEGTYEQYF.

V usage is TRBV18 and J usage is TRBJ1-1; 8 bases match TRBD1. The CDR3 sequence is 14 residues long. Trimming removed 5 bases from V and 5 bases from J; junction bases left unmatched: 7. In germline, CDR1 is KGHSH, CDR2 LQKENI. The CDR3 loop reads CASSGQGFETEAFF. Here the CDR3 DNA reads TGTGCCAGCTCAGGACAGGGTTTCGAAACTGAAGCTTTCTTT.

This clone was found once. The rearrangement uses TRBV18 and TRBJ2-6; tentative D call: TRBD2 (6 bases). The CDR3 extends over 16 amino acids. Germline V gives CDR1 KGHSH, CDR2 LQKENI. The ends were cut back, 3 bases at V and 0 bases at J, with 9 bases in the middle. The CDR3 DNA reads TGTGCCAGCTCACCGGACGGGAGCTCTGGGGCCAACGTCCTGACTTTC. It encodes CASSPDGSSGANVLTF.